Listed here are 8 T cell receptor beta chains from one sample, sequenced in a study of OX40 agonist ivuxolimab in advanced cancers. The assay was immunoSEQ multiplex PCR, and TCRdb's table has in-frame clones only and misses some. In the table there are about 61,000 clones, approximately 92% of which are singletons. The sequences come from CD4+ or CD8+ T cells sorted from blood, collected in a trial of the OX40 agonist ivuxolimab. The receptors shown here come from an adult with an advanced solid tumor such as melanoma, head and neck, liver or kidney cancer.

The chain combines TRBV27 with TRBJ2-3; tentative D call: TRBD1 (6 bases). The CDR3 runs 12 residues. CDR1 and CDR2 from the germline V gene are MNHEY and SMNVEV (reference sequence). Trimming removed 2 bases from V and 6 bases from J, with 6 bases in between. CDR3 loop: CASSLRGDTQYF. CDR3 coding DNA: TGTGCCAGCAGTTTAAGGGGGGATACGCAGTATTTT.

The chain recombines TRBV28 with TRBJ2-5; TRBD2 might be the D (6 bases). Per germline, CDR1 MDHEN and CDR2 SYDVKM. Trimming removed 7 bases from V and 2 bases from J, with 14 bases in between. CDR3 size: 14 residues. For the CDR3, the DNA is TGTGCCAGCACTCCTCTGGGACTGCAAGAGACCCAGTACTTC. Protein product: CASTPLGLQETQYF.

V and J are TRBV6-5 and TRBJ2-2; unclear D gene. This CDR3 is 14 amino acids long. CDR1 and CDR2 (germline): MNHEY, SVGAGI. V lost 2 bases to trimming and J lost 2 bases, with 6 bases between them. The CDR3 region is CASSYGRNTGELFF. The CDR3 DNA sequence: TGTGCCAGCAGTTACGGACGTAACACCGGGGAGCTGTTTTTT.

The chain couples TRBV5-8 to TRBJ2-1; TRBD1 matches 10 bases. This CDR3 comprises 18 residues. V lost 2 bases and J lost 0; bases outside the gene matches: 8. Germline V lookup: CDR1 SGHTS, CDR2 YDEGEE. CDR3 amino acids: CASSLYPRDRGSYNEQFF. Here the CDR3 DNA reads TGTGCCAGCAGCTTATACCCCCGGGACAGGGGCTCCTACAATGAGCAGTTCTTC.

The chain has TRBV9 and TRBJ2-1, with D unclear. Germline V gene sequence: CDR1 SGDLS, CDR2 YYNGEE. Trimming cost V 4 bases and J 2 bases, with 13 bases left between them. The CDR3 spans 15 residues. The CDR3 region is CASSPRIQPYNEQFF. CDR3 sequence (DNA): TGTGCCAGCAGCCCCCGAATTCAACCCTACAATGAGCAGTTCTTC. The whole variable domain, filled in from reference TRBV9 and TRBJ2-1, reads DSGVTQTPKHLITATGQRVTLRCSPRSGDLSVYWYQQSLDQGLQFLIQYYNGEERAKGNILERFSAQQFPDLHSELNLSSLELGDSALYFCASSPRIQPYNEQFFGPGTRLTVL.

The V call is TRBV28, the J call TRBJ1-5; TRBD1 aligns across 7 bases. The germline V gene has CDR1 MDHEN and CDR2 SYDVKM. Trimming cost V 6 bases and J 2 bases; bases outside gene matches: 4. CDR3 length: 14 amino acids. CDR3 DNA: TGTGCCAGCAGGGGACAGCTTCGCAATCAGCCCCAGCATTTT. Its translation is CASRGQLRNQPQHF. Based on the CDR3 plus reference TRBV28 and TRBJ1-5, the full variable domain is DVKVTQSSRYLVKRTGEKVFLECVQDMDHENMFWYRQDPGLGLRLIYFSYDVKMKEKGDIPEGYSVSREKKERFSLILESASTNQTSMYLCASRGQLRNQPQHFGDGTRLSIL.

The rearrangement links TRBV30 to TRBJ1-6, with D uncertain. Trimming took off 0 bases at V and 4 bases at J, with 7 bases between the two ends. Germline CDR1 and CDR2: GTSNPN and SVGIG (reference sequence). The CDR3 contains 14 residues. For the CDR3, the DNA is TGTGCCTGGAGTGTACGAGAATATAATTCACCCCTCCACTTT. This codes for CAWSVREYNSPLHF.

The genes are TRBV6-4 and TRBJ1-2; TRBD1 might be the D (5 bases). Germline V lookup: CDR1 MRHNA, CDR2 SNTAGT. The CDR3 sequence is 13 residues long. V lost 7 bases, J lost 2 bases, and 11 bases lay in between. In DNA, the CDR3 is TGTGCCAGCACCAGGGAAACCAACTATGGCTACACCTTC. As protein: CASTRETNYGYTF.